One sample yielded the 15 T cell receptor beta chains listed below, sequenced in a study of regulatory T cells in long-lasting Graves disease (TCRdb year 2021). Per the publication, the time point label means: newly diagnosed GD, antithyroid drugs for less than 3 months. For both TCR sequencing and RNA sequencing, RNA was extracted from PBMCs in TRIzol. To prepare the library, multiplex PCR was applied. TCRdb shows the sequencer as Illumina HiSeq 4000. TCR beta libraries were built with iRepertoire HTBI primers and Arm-PCR amplification of CDR3 regions. TCRdb itself trimmed the public reads at Q25 with fastp, ran MiXCR and retained productive beta chains. For every CDR3 protein sequence, its rows merge into one entry that carries the most common genes and DNA. The sample yields about 540,000 distinct CDR3 sequences; less than 15% were counted once. Jointly, the top ten make up roughly 9.7% of the sample.

This sample was shared with a second study, whose subject was T cells in Graves' hyperthyroidism and ophthalmopathy.

The starting material was peripheral blood mononuclear cells (PBMCs), obtained at new diagnosis, from a patient treated with antithyroid drugs. The receptor set was obtained from a young man with Graves disease. Donor details come from another sample of the same person, matched by shared clones.

There are many counts of this clonotype. The chain joins TRBV10-3 to TRBJ1-3, with no clear D. Looked up from germline, CDR1 is ENHRY and CDR2 is SYGVKD. V shed 3 bases and J shed 2 bases, with 17 bases lying between them. CDR3 size: 17 residues. The CDR3 DNA reads as TGTGCCATCAGTGATTCCTTCGTGCCAACGGCTGGAAACACCATATATTTT. Translated: CAISDSFVPTAGNTIYF.

Of note for this clonotype: Compared with germline, one end of the junction differs, possibly owing to a read error. J is TRBJ2-3 and V is TRBV7-8; 7 bases match TRBD2. This CDR3 is 17 amino acids long. CDR1 is SGHVS, CDR2 FQNEAQ, per germline. The CDR3 DNA is TGTGCCAGCAGCTTAGCGACCGGGCGGGAGAGCACATATACGCAGTATTTT. This sequence encodes CASSLATGRESTYTQYF.

The chain has TRBV18 and TRBJ2-7; D is ambiguous. This CDR3 contains 11 residues. Germline-derived CDR1 and CDR2 are KGHSH and LQKENI. The V gene lost 5 bases and the J gene lost 7 bases, with 9 bases spanning the gap. CDR3 loop: CASSANLEQYF. CDR3 nucleotides: TGTGCCAGCTCAGCGAACCTAGAGCAGTACTTC. The full variable domain, completed using reference TRBV18 and TRBJ2-7, is NAGVMQNPRHLVRRRGQEARLRCSPMKGHSHVYWYRQLPEEGLKFMVYLQKENIIDESGMPKERFSAEFPKEGPSILRIQQVVRGDSAAYFCASSANLEQYFGPGTRLTVT.

This clonotype was observed many times. The CDR3 DNA reads as TGCGCCAGCACACCGGGGCCAGGGGAAATGAACACTGAAGCTTTCTTT. Amino acids: CASTPGPGEMNTEAFF. The chain uses TRBV5-1 and TRBJ1-1, with D possibly matching TRBD1 (6 bases). The CDR3 length is 16 residues. Trimming left V 6 bases short and J 0 bases short, with 18 bases between. From germline, CDR1 is SGHRS and CDR2 YFSETQ.

This clonotype was counted a few times. V and J are TRBV20-1 and TRBJ2-5; D may correspond to TRBD1 or TRBD2 (5 bases each). The CDR3 is 17 amino acids. The germline V and J ends were trimmed by 0 bases and 1 base, with 18 bases remaining between them. Germline V gives CDR1 DFQATT, CDR2 SNEGSKA (reference sequence). CDR3 in DNA: TGCAGTGCTAGAGATGAGGGGCCGAGGGGAGTCCAAGAGACCCAGTACTTC. It encodes CSARDEGPRGVQETQYF.

This clonotype was counted at least ten times. J is TRBJ1-2 and V is TRBV29-1; D unclear. The germline V and J ends were trimmed by 2 bases and 8 bases, with 12 bases remaining between them. The V gene's germline CDR1 is SQVTM and CDR2 ANQGSEA. The CDR3 sequence is 12 residues long. Here the CDR3 DNA reads TGCAGCGTTGAACTGCGGACCGGCGGCTACACCTTC. The encoded protein is CSVELRTGGYTF.

The chain combines TRBV7-9 with TRBJ2-4, with unresolved D. Trimming cost V 1 base and J 8 bases, with 6 bases left between them. Germline V CDR1 and CDR2: SEHNR, FQNEAQ (reference sequence). This CDR3 spans 12 amino acids. The CDR3 loop reads CASSLGDYIQYF. The CDR3 DNA follows: TGTGCCAGCAGCTTAGGGGATTACATTCAGTACTTC.

This clonotype showed up just a few times. The CDR3 end shows no conserved phenylalanine or tryptophan, and so a read error is likely. The CDR3 DNA reads as TGTGCCATCAGTGAGTTGAGCGCCAACCCCTACGAGCAGTACTCC. Protein product: CAISELSANPYEQYS. The V gene is TRBV10-3, the J gene TRBJ2-7; no reliable D call. V was cut by 1 base and J by 2 bases, with 12 bases left in between. CDR3 length: 15 amino acids. Per the germline V gene, CDR1 is ENHRY and CDR2 is SYGVKD.

This clonotype turned up a few times. The chain carries TRBV5-1 and TRBJ2-5, with 7 bases fitting TRBD2. CDR1 and CDR2 from the germline V gene are SGHRS and YFSETQ. The CDR3 spans 16 residues. The V gene end was trimmed by 0 bases and the J gene end by 2 bases; junction bases not matched to a gene: 7. In nucleotides, the CDR3 is TGCGCCAGCAGCTTGGAGGCGACTAGCAGACAAGAGACCCAGTACTTC. Translated: CASSLEATSRQETQYF.

This clonotype has just a few counts. V gene TRBV19 combines with J gene TRBJ2-7; D remains unclear. The V gene's germline CDR1 is LNHDA and CDR2 SQIVND (reference sequence). The CDR3 spans 12 residues. V lost 2 bases and J 4 bases, leaving 6 bases between the germline ends. DNA of the CDR3: TGTGCCAGTAGTATAAGTGGATACGAGCAGTACTTC. The encoded protein is CASSISGYEQYF.

About this clonotype itself: A much larger clonotype is one base distant, so this may be a read error. The gene calls are TRBV6-2 or TRBV6-3 and TRBJ2-3, with D tentatively TRBD2 (6 bases). This CDR3 comprises 14 residues. CDR1 is MNHEY and CDR2 is SVGEGT in the germline V gene. CDR3 region: CASRYGTPGNTQCF. CDR3 coding DNA: TGTGCCAGCAGATACGGGACTCCCGGGAATACGCAGTGTTTT.

This clonotype was seen ten or more times. V and J are TRBV20-1 and TRBJ1-1; weak D call: TRBD1 (5 bases). With 5 bases removed from V and 7 bases from J, the gap between germline ends came to 14 bases. Germline CDR1 reads DFQATT; CDR2 reads SNEGSKA (reference sequence). The CDR3 length is 12 residues. In DNA, the CDR3 is TGCAGTGCTCCCGAAGGCGGGGGTGAAGCTTTCTTT. Translation gives CSAPEGGGEAFF.

This clonotype showed up just a few times. A junction end diverges from the germline sequence, so it may reflect a read error. The V call is TRBV5-1, the J call TRBJ2-1; 14 bases fit TRBD2. The V gene's germline CDR1 is SGHRS and CDR2 YFSETQ. CDR3 size: 22 residues. CDR3: CASSSGTSGSPSGYSSYNEQFF. DNA of the CDR3: TGTGCCAGCAGCTCCGGGACTAGCGGGAGCCCATCCGGATACAGCTCCTACAATGAGCAGTTCTTC.

A remark on this clonotype: A much larger clone sits a single nucleotide away, making a read error possible. The chain links TRBV6-9 to TRBJ2-6, with D unresolved. Trimming removed 2 bases at V and 0 bases at J, with 5 bases between. The CDR3 loop spans 15 amino acids. Germline values: CDR1 MNHGY, CDR2 SVAAGI. The CDR3 nucleotides read TGTGCCAGCAGTTATGTCAGCTCTGGGGCCAACGTCCTGACTTTC. This codes for CASSYVSSGANVLTF.

The table lists this clonotype with many counts. J is TRBJ1-1 and V is TRBV6-1; D remains ambiguous. The length of the CDR3 is 13 residues. CDR1 MNHNS and CDR2 SASEGT come from the germline V gene. Trimming left V 6 bases short and J 6 bases short, with 14 bases between. CDR3 sequence (DNA): TGTGCCAGCAGGCCATCTCAACGGTCTGAAGCTTTCTTT. Amino acid sequence: CASRPSQRSEAFF.